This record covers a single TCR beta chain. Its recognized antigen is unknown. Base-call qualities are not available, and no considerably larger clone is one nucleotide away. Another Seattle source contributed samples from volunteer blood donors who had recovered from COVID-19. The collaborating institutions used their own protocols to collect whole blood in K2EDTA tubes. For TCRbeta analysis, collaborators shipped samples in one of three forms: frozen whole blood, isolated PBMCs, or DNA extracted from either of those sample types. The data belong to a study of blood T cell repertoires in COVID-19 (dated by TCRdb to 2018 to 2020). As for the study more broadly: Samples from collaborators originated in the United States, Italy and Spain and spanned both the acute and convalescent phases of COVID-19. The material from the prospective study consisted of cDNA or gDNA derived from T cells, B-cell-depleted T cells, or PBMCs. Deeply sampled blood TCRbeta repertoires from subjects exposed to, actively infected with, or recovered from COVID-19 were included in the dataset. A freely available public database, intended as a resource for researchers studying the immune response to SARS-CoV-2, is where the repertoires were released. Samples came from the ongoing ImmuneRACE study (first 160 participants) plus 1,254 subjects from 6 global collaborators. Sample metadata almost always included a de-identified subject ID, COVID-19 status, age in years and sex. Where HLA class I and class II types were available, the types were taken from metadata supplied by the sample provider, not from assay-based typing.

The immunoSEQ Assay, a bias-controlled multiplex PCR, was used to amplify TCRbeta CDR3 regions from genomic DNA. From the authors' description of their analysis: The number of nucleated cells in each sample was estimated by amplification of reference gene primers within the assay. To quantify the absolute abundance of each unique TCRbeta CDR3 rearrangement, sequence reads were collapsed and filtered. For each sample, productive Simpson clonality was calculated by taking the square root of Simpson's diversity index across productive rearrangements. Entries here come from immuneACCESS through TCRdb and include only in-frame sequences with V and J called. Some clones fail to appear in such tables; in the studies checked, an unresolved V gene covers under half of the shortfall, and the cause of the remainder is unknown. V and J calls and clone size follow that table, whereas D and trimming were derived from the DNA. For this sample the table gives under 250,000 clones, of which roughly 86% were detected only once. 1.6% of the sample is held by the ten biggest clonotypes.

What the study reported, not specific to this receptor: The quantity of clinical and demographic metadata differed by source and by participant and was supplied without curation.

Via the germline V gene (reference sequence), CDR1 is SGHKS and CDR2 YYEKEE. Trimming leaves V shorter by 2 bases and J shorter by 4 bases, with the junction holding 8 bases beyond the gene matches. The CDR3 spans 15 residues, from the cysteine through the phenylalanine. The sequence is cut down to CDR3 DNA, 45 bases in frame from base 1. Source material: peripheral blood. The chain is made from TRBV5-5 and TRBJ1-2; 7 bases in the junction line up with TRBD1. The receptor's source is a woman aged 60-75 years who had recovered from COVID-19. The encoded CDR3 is CASSLITGQPYGYTF. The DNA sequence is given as TGTGCCAGCAGCTTAATCACGGGACAGCCCTATGGCTACACCTTC.